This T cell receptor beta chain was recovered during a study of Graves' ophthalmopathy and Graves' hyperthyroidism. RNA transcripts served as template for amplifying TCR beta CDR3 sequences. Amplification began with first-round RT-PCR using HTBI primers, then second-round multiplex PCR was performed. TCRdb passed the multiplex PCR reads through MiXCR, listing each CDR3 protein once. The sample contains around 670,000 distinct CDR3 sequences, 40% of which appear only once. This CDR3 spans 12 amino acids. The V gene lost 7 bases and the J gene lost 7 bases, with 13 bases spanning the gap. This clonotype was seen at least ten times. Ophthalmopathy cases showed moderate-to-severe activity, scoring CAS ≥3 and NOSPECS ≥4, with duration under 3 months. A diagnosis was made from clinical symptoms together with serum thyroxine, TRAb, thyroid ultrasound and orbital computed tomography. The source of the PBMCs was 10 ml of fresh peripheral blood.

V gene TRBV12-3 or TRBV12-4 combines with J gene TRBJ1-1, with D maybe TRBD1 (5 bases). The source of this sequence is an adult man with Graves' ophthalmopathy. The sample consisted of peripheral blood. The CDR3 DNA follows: TGTGCCAGCAACCGGGACGGATATGAAGCTTTCTTT. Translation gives CASNRDGYEAFF.